A selection of T cell receptor beta chains follows, all from one sample in a study of T cells in Graves' hyperthyroidism and ophthalmopathy. TCRdb ran MiXCR on the multiplex PCR reads and lists one entry per CDR3 protein. The repertoire has just under 750,000 distinct CDR3 sequences, around 40% of them found once; the top ten carry 30% to 40%. Sequencing used blood. Source of these receptors: a woman aged 40 to 50 with Graves' hyperthyroidism. Each CDR3 is given with its conserved first and last residue. The order of the fields is clone size, J gene, V gene, D gene, CDR3 protein, CDR3 DNA. The D gene is left open where the match is weak. Not all rows give a size; the values are once, few, many and, for expanded clones, a class.

abundance: many
j_gene: TRBJ1-2
v_gene: TRBV12-3/TRBV12-4
d_gene: TRBD1
CDR3aa: CASIPGQGYGYTF
CDR3nt: TGTGCCAGCATCCCTGGACAGGGCTATGGCTACACCTTC

abundance: .
j_gene: TRBJ1-5
v_gene: TRBV29-1
d_gene: .
CDR3aa: CSVDDGPNQPQHF
CDR3nt: TGCAGCGTTGACGACGGTCCGAATCAGCCCCAGCATTTT

abundance: many
j_gene: TRBJ1-2
v_gene: TRBV29-1
d_gene: .
CDR3aa: CSVGRIGDYGYTF
CDR3nt: TGCAGCGTGGGACGCATCGGCGACTATGGCTACACCTTC

abundance: .
j_gene: TRBJ2-5
v_gene: TRBV7-9
d_gene: .
CDR3aa: CASSHSQAQYF
CDR3nt: TGTGCCAGCAGCCATTCGCAGGCCCAGTACTTC

abundance: many
j_gene: TRBJ2-5
v_gene: TRBV7-9
d_gene: .
CDR3aa: CASSMYGGETQYF
CDR3nt: TGTGCCAGCAGCATGTACGGCGGGGAGACCCAGTACTTC

abundance: .
j_gene: TRBJ1-1
v_gene: TRBV7-2
d_gene: TRBD1
CDR3aa: CASRASGGTGGALGAFF
CDR3nt: TGTGCCAGCAGGGCTAGCGGGGGGACAGGGGGTGCCCTTGGAGCTTTCTTT

abundance: .
j_gene: TRBJ2-5
v_gene: TRBV29-1
d_gene: .
CDR3aa: CSVEPGGPQETQYF
CDR3nt: TGCAGCGTAGAACCCGGAGGGCCCCAAGAGACCCAGTACTTC

abundance: .
j_gene: TRBJ1-6
v_gene: TRBV10-1
d_gene: .
CDR3aa: CASTPNRDGSPLHF
CDR3nt: TGCGCCAGCACCCCTAACCGGGACGGTTCACCCCTCCACTTT

abundance: .
j_gene: TRBJ2-2
v_gene: TRBV7-6
d_gene: TRBD2
CDR3aa: CASSLGGGVANTGELFF
CDR3nt: TGTGCCAGCAGCTTAGGGGGGGGGGTGGCGAACACCGGGGAGCTGTTTTTT

abundance: .
j_gene: TRBJ2-1
v_gene: TRBV29-1
d_gene: TRBD2
CDR3aa: CSVGLAGYEQFF
CDR3nt: TGCAGCGTTGGGCTAGCGGGATATGAGCAGTTCTTC

abundance: many
j_gene: TRBJ2-7
v_gene: TRBV7-6
d_gene: TRBD1
CDR3aa: CASSPTGVTIYEQYF
CDR3nt: TGTGCCAGCAGCCCAACAGGGGTTACCATCTACGAGCAGTACTTC

abundance: .
j_gene: TRBJ2-5
v_gene: TRBV7-2
d_gene: .
CDR3aa: CASSFQGSWGETQYF
CDR3nt: TGTGCCAGCAGCTTTCAGGGATCGTGGGGAGAGACCCAGTACTTC

abundance: .
j_gene: TRBJ1-1
v_gene: TRBV7-8
d_gene: TRBD1
CDR3aa: CASSLGGGGGAGAFF
CDR3nt: TGTGCCAGCAGCTTAGGAGGGGGAGGGGGCGCCGGAGCTTTCTTT

abundance: .
j_gene: TRBJ2-7
v_gene: TRBV7-2
d_gene: TRBD2
CDR3aa: CASSLGAGGGGSSYEQYF
CDR3nt: TGTGCCAGCAGCTTAGGCGCTGGCGGGGGGGGGTCCTCCTACGAGCAGTACTTC

abundance: .
j_gene: TRBJ1-6
v_gene: TRBV20-1
d_gene: TRBD1
CDR3aa: CSARDPLGTGNSPLHF
CDR3nt: TGCAGTGCTAGAGATCCCCTTGGGACAGGGAATTCACCCCTCCACTTT

abundance: many
j_gene: TRBJ1-1
v_gene: TRBV20-1
d_gene: .
CDR3aa: CSALAFMNTEAFF
CDR3nt: TGCAGTGCTCTAGCTTTCATGAACACTGAAGCTTTCTTT

abundance: .
j_gene: TRBJ1-3
v_gene: TRBV6-6
d_gene: TRBD1
CDR3aa: CASSYSIAGTDTIYF
CDR3nt: TGTGCCAGCAGTTACTCGATAGCAGGGACAGACACCATATATTTT

abundance: .
j_gene: TRBJ1-2
v_gene: TRBV19
d_gene: .
CDR3aa: CASSIRRGRYGYTF
CDR3nt: TGTGCCAGTAGTATCCGGCGGGGACGCTATGGCTACACCTTC

abundance: many
j_gene: TRBJ1-1
v_gene: TRBV29-1
d_gene: .
CDR3aa: CSVDDGTEAFF
CDR3nt: TGCAGCGTTGACGACGGCACTGAAGCTTTCTTT

abundance: once
j_gene: TRBJ1-1
v_gene: TRBV29-1
d_gene: .
CDR3aa: CSQESAMNTEAFF
CDR3nt: TGCAGCCAAGAAAGCGCTATGAACACTGAAGCTTTCTTT

abundance: few
j_gene: TRBJ2-7
v_gene: TRBV6-5
d_gene: TRBD1
CDR3aa: CASSQVPGTGNHEQYF
CDR3nt: TGTGCCAGCAGCCAAGTTCCCGGGACAGGGAACCACGAGCAGTACTTC

abundance: .
j_gene: TRBJ1-1
v_gene: TRBV19
d_gene: TRBD1
CDR3aa: CASSTHSGTGIPVTEAFF
CDR3nt: TGTGCCAGTAGTACTCACTCCGGGACAGGGATCCCAGTCACTGAAGCTTTCTTT

abundance: .
j_gene: TRBJ2-7
v_gene: TRBV20-1
d_gene: .
CDR3aa: CSPWASLDEQYF
CDR3nt: TGCAGCCCCTGGGCTAGTCTGGATGAGCAGTACTTC

abundance: .
j_gene: TRBJ1-2
v_gene: TRBV10-3
d_gene: .
CDR3aa: CAIRPTGWHGYTF
CDR3nt: TGTGCCATCAGACCCACAGGGTGGCATGGCTACACCTTC

abundance: few
j_gene: TRBJ2-2
v_gene: TRBV5-8
d_gene: .
CDR3aa: CASSYSDSLNTGELFF
CDR3nt: TGTGCCAGCAGCTATTCCGACAGCTTGAACACCGGGGAGCTGTTTTTT

abundance: .
j_gene: TRBJ2-5
v_gene: TRBV7-2
d_gene: .
CDR3aa: CASSQSGAETQYF
CDR3nt: TGTGCCAGCAGCCAAAGTGGGGCGGAGACCCAGTACTTC

abundance: many
j_gene: TRBJ2-7
v_gene: TRBV29-1
d_gene: TRBD2
CDR3aa: CSVAGDYYEQYF
CDR3nt: TGCAGCGTGGCCGGGGACTACTACGAGCAGTACTTC

abundance: .
j_gene: TRBJ2-7
v_gene: TRBV7-2
d_gene: .
CDR3aa: CASSFGGYDEQYF
CDR3nt: TGTGCCAGCAGCTTTGGCGGGTACGACGAGCAGTACTTC

abundance: many
j_gene: TRBJ1-1
v_gene: TRBV29-1
d_gene: .
CDR3aa: CSGTGYVETEAFF
CDR3nt: TGCAGCGGAACGGGGTACGTAGAGACTGAAGCTTTCTTT

abundance: .
j_gene: TRBJ1-2
v_gene: TRBV7-2
d_gene: .
CDR3aa: CASSLWEGAYGYTF
CDR3nt: TGTGCCAGCAGCCTTTGGGAGGGAGCCTATGGCTACACCTTC

abundance: .
j_gene: TRBJ1-2
v_gene: TRBV12-3/TRBV12-4
d_gene: TRBD1
CDR3aa: CASSLVSRDRGLNYGYTF
CDR3nt: TGTGCCAGCAGTTTAGTTAGCCGGGACAGGGGGCTTAACTATGGCTACACCTTC

abundance: once
j_gene: TRBJ2-7
v_gene: TRBV29-1
d_gene: .
CDR3aa: CSLVGVYEQYF
CDR3nt: TGCAGCTTAGTCGGGGTTTACGAGCAGTACTTC

abundance: few
j_gene: TRBJ2-2
v_gene: TRBV7-3
d_gene: .
CDR3aa: CASTLSGYANTGELFF
CDR3nt: TGTGCCAGCACCCTTTCGGGCTACGCGAACACCGGGGAGCTGTTTTTT